The 28 T cell receptor beta chains below all came from one sample that was sequenced in a study of PD-1 blockade in classical Hodgkin lymphoma. Exposure to brentuximab vedotin varied, and each patient had relapsed following autologous stem cell transplantation. The data were produced by immunoSEQ multiplex PCR, yet TCRdb's version contains in-frame clones alone and is incomplete. The table shows about 58,000 clones, with 80% to 95% occurring only once. The sequencing here drew on peripheral blood mononuclear cells (PBMCs), taken before the second cycle of nivolumab. The receptors were sampled from a human donor with classical Hodgkin lymphoma.

V is TRBV7-2 and J is TRBJ2-7, with 7 bases identical to TRBD2. The CDR3 is 14 amino acids. Per germline, CDR1 SGHTA and CDR2 FQGNSA. The ends lost 4 bases at V and 6 bases at J; junction bases unmatched: 9. CDR3 protein: CASSSERDSSEQYF. The CDR3 coding sequence is TGTGCCAGCAGCTCCGAGCGGGATTCATCCGAGCAGTACTTC.

The chain is built from TRBV7-9 and TRBJ1-5; no clear D gene. The CDR3 is 12 residues long. V was pared by 5 bases and J by 5 bases, with 7 bases between. Germline V CDR1 and CDR2: SEHNR, FQNEAQ (reference sequence). The CDR3 reads CASSEVDQPQHF. CDR3 DNA: TGTGCCAGCAGCGAGGTGGATCAGCCCCAGCATTTT.

The rearrangement joins TRBV12-5 to TRBJ2-7; 11 bases are shared with TRBD1. Unmatched junction bases numbered 12, after V lost 7 bases and J lost 7 bases. CDR3 length: 15 residues. Germline assignment: CDR1 LGHNT and CDR2 FRNRAP. The CDR3 region has the DNA TGTGCTAGTGCCTTGAGGACAGGGGGCTCGGGGGAGCAGTACTTC. It encodes CASALRTGGSGEQYF.

The V and J genes are TRBV30 and TRBJ1-5; maybe TRBD1 (6 bases). Germline lookup yields CDR1 GTSNPN and CDR2 SVGIG (reference sequence). V was trimmed by 0 bases and J by 2 bases, leaving 11 bases between them. The CDR3 covers 15 residues. CDR3 sequence (DNA): TGTGCCTGGAGTGTAGGGGGGTCCGGCAATCAGCCCCAGCATTTT. Protein: CAWSVGGSGNQPQHF.

This sequence joins TRBV27 and TRBJ2-7, with TRBD1 as a possible D gene (5 bases). V lost 5 bases and J lost 3, with 8 bases in between. This CDR3 is 12 amino acids long. CDR1 MNHEY and CDR2 SMNVEV come from the germline V gene (reference sequence). CDR3 sequence reads: CASSPQGYEQYF. The DNA of the CDR3 is TGTGCCAGCAGTCCTCAGGGCTACGAGCAGTACTTC.

CDR3 protein: CATSRVSSGRYNTQYF. The CDR3, as DNA: TGTGCCACCAGCAGAGTATCGAGCGGGAGGTATAATACGCAGTATTTT. The gene calls are TRBV15 and TRBJ2-3; 9 nucleotides match TRBD2. With 1 base clipped from V and 7 bases from J, the junction kept 9 bases outside the gene matches. The length of the CDR3 is 16 residues. The germline CDR1 and CDR2 sequences are LNHNV and YYDKDF (reference sequence).

This clone was seen once. The rearrangement uses TRBV13 and TRBJ2-3; D is unclear. There are 15 residues in the CDR3. With 0 bases removed from V and 0 bases from J, the gap between germline ends came to 7 bases. CDR1 is PRHDT and CDR2 is FYEKMQ in the germline V gene (reference sequence). In DNA, the CDR3 is TGTGCCAGCAGCTTAGGGCGCCCTAGCACAGATACGCAGTATTTT. Translation gives CASSLGRPSTDTQYF.

The V call is TRBV25-1, the J call TRBJ1-2; 8 bases align to TRBD1. There are 17 residues in the CDR3. Germline CDR1 reads MGHDK; CDR2 reads SYGVNS. V was clipped by 0 bases and J by 1 base; unmatched bases: 7. This CDR3 is CASSEYKGTGLNYGYTF. Here the CDR3 DNA reads TGTGCCAGCAGTGAATATAAGGGGACAGGTCTTAACTATGGCTACACCTTC.

The rearrangement uses TRBV6-1 and TRBJ1-6; 9 bases map to TRBD1. Germline CDR1 is MNHNS and CDR2 is SASEGT. This CDR3 region has 14 residues. V lost 7 bases to trimming and J lost 7 bases; unmatched junction nucleotides: 5. The CDR3: CASIFDRGNSPLHF. The CDR3 coding sequence is TGTGCCAGCATTTTTGACAGGGGGAATTCACCCCTCCACTTT.

V usage is TRBV4-1 and J usage is TRBJ2-6; either TRBD1 or TRBD2 may fit D (6 bases each). With 0 bases removed from V and 5 bases from J, the gap between germline ends came to 26 bases. This CDR3 is 21 amino acids long. The V gene's germline CDR1 is MGHRA and CDR2 YSYEKL. The CDR3 bases are TGCGCCAGCAGCCAAGATCCAGGGCCGGGGGTACAGGGCCCCTGGGCCAACGTCCTGACTTTC. This translates into CASSQDPGPGVQGPWANVLTF.

For the CDR3, the DNA is TGTGCCATCAGTGAGATTCAAATAGGGGGCCCCTACGAGCAGTACTTC. Its protein is CAISEIQIGGPYEQYF. This chain joins TRBV10-3 and TRBJ2-7; TRBD1 aligns across 7 bases. V was pared by 2 bases and J by 2 bases, with 9 bases of the junction left unmatched. The CDR3 length is 16 residues. Per the germline V gene, CDR1 is ENHRY and CDR2 is SYGVKD.

The chain carries TRBV4-2 and TRBJ2-2, with TRBD2 as a possible D gene (7 bases). Germline V CDR1 and CDR2: LGHNA, YNFKEQ. V dropped 6 bases and J dropped 6 bases, with 20 bases sitting between them. The CDR3 spans 16 residues. CDR3 sequence (DNA): TGTGCCAGCAGGGGGGAGAGGGGGGGCGTCCCCGGGGAGCTGTTTTTT. Residues: CASRGERGGVPGELFF.

The chain links TRBV6-5 to TRBJ1-5, with D tentatively TRBD1 (6 bases). This CDR3 spans 13 amino acids. CDR1 MNHEY and CDR2 SVGAGI come from the germline V gene. V was clipped by 5 bases and J by 7 bases, with 12 bases between them. The CDR3 DNA follows: TGTGCCAGCAGTGAGAAGGGGGGGCAGCCCCAGCATTTT. Its protein is CASSEKGGQPQHF.

This chain connects TRBV30 to TRBJ2-1, with 10 bases identical to TRBD2. Germline V lookup: CDR1 GTSNPN, CDR2 SVGIG (reference sequence). V shed 3 bases, J shed 6 bases, and the junction held 8 bases outside the gene matches. The CDR3 runs to 15 residues. CDR3 coding DNA: TGTGCCTGGAGGTTCCTAGCGGGGGTGCGCAATGAGCAGTTCTTC. Residues: CAWRFLAGVRNEQFF. The whole variable domain, filled in from reference TRBV30 and TRBJ2-1, reads SQTIHQWPATLVQPVGSPLSLECTVEGTSNPNLYWYRQAAGRGLQLLFYSVGIGQISSEVPQNLSASRPQDRQFILSSKKLLLSDSGFYLCAWRFLAGVRNEQFFGPGTRLTVL.

This chain connects TRBV4-3 to TRBJ2-1; 12 bases agree with TRBD2. Trimming cost V 1 base and J 0 bases; bases outside gene matches: 7. The CDR3 totals 19 residues. Germline V CDR1 and CDR2: LGHNA, YSLEER. In nucleotides, the CDR3 is TGCGCCAGCAGCCAAGGGACTACTAGCGGGAGGACCTCCTACAATGAGCAGTTCTTC. Encoded protein: CASSQGTTSGRTSYNEQFF.

V and J are TRBV10-3 and TRBJ2-1; D remains ambiguous. Germline CDR1 reads ENHRY; CDR2 reads SYGVKD. V gave up 6 bases and J gave up 0 bases, with 12 bases separating them. The CDR3 has 15 residues. CDR3: CAISPDLSSYNEQFF. DNA for the CDR3: TGTGCCATCAGCCCAGACTTGAGCTCCTACAATGAGCAGTTCTTC.

Only one count was recorded for this clone. This chain uses TRBV7-4 with TRBJ1-4; D unresolved. CDR3 length equals 13 residues. Germline V gene sequence: CDR1 SGHVT, CDR2 SQSDAQ. V was clipped by 5 bases and J by 11 bases, with 15 bases between them. CDR3 in amino acids: CASSPRASRKLFF. In DNA form, the CDR3 reads TGTGCCAGCAGCCCGAGGGCCAGCAGGAAACTGTTTTTT.

The chain combines TRBV2 with TRBJ1-6; D gene ambiguous. CDR3 length: 15 amino acids. V was clipped by 5 bases and J by 4 bases, with 12 bases between them. Germline V gene lookup returns CDR1 SNHLY and CDR2 FYNNEI. CDR3: CASSLGGGYNSPLHF. The DNA for the CDR3 is TGTGCCAGCAGTCTGGGAGGAGGGTATAATTCACCCCTCCACTTT.

The V call is TRBV13, the J call TRBJ2-7, with D perhaps matching TRBD1 (8 bases). Germline values: CDR1 PRHDT, CDR2 FYEKMQ (reference sequence). The CDR3 runs to 14 residues. V gave up 4 bases and J gave up 5 bases, with 15 bases separating them. The CDR3 sequence is CASSSRQGRDEQYF. The DNA for the CDR3 is TGTGCCAGCAGCTCGAGACAGGGGAGGGACGAGCAGTACTTC.

CDR3 region: CASSQDPDWGSYEQYF. CDR3 nucleotides: TGCGCCAGCAGCCAAGACCCCGACTGGGGCTCCTACGAGCAGTACTTC. The chain joins TRBV4-1 to TRBJ2-7; no firm D call. This CDR3 is built from 16 residues. The V end was cut by 0 bases, the J end by 0 bases, with 12 bases between. Germline V lookup: CDR1 MGHRA, CDR2 YSYEKL.

The genes are TRBV27 and TRBJ1-1; D remains unclear. The germline V gene encodes CDR1 MNHEY and CDR2 SMNVEV (reference sequence). The ends were cut back, 0 bases at V and 3 bases at J, with 5 bases in the middle. This CDR3 contains 13 residues. CDR3 in DNA: TGTGCCAGCAGTTTATCTGACGACACTGAAGCTTTCTTT. It codes for CASSLSDDTEAFF.

The CDR3 here is CASSLDILRGWTGELFF. The CDR3 DNA reads TGTGCCAGCAGCTTAGATATATTAAGGGGATGGACCGGGGAGCTGTTTTTT. The V call is TRBV11-2, the J call TRBJ2-2; TRBD1 might be the D (5 bases). Germline V lookup: CDR1 SGHAT, CDR2 FQNNGV. Trimming pared 0 bases from V and 5 bases from J, leaving 16 bases between. This CDR3 has 17 amino acids.

The chain employs TRBV27 and TRBJ2-1; TRBD2 aligns across 10 bases. There are 18 residues in the CDR3. V trimming: 2 bases; J trimming: 5 bases; junction bases outside the gene matches: 12. Germline CDR1 MNHEY, CDR2 SMNVEV (reference sequence). The DNA for the CDR3 is TGTGCCAGCAGTTTAACCTCCCTTAGCGGGGGGCACAACAATGAGCAGTTCTTC. It encodes CASSLTSLSGGHNNEQFF.

The gene calls are TRBV7-6 and TRBJ2-7; no clear D gene. This CDR3 contains 16 residues. V was pared by 5 bases and J by 2 bases, with 19 bases between. CDR1 and CDR2 (germline): SGHVS, FNYEAQ. DNA for the CDR3: TGTGCCAGCAGCCCGACGCTCGGGCAGGAAACCTACGAGCAGTACTTC. Translation gives CASSPTLGQETYEQYF. Drawing the rest from reference TRBV7-6 and TRBJ2-7, the complete variable domain is GAGVSQSPRYKVTKRGQDVALRCDPISGHVSLYWYRQALGQGPEFLTYFNYEAQQDKSGLPNDRFSAERPEGSISTLTIQRTEQRDSAMYRCASSPTLGQETYEQYFGPGTRLTVT.

The V call is TRBV7-8, the J call TRBJ2-2, with a possible D match to TRBD2 (6 bases). CDR1 is SGHVS, CDR2 FQNEAQ, per germline. The CDR3 is 15 amino acids. V was cut by 5 bases and J by 1 base, with 11 bases left in between. CDR3 residues: CASSRPGGNTGELFF. The CDR3 DNA follows: TGTGCCAGCAGCCGCCCCGGGGGGAACACCGGGGAGCTGTTTTTT.

V is TRBV6-5 and J is TRBJ2-3; TRBD2 matches at 11 bases. Germline-derived CDR1 and CDR2 are MNHEY and SVGAGI. V lost 6 bases and J lost 6; bases outside the gene matches: 8. This CDR3 spans 15 amino acids. CDR3 sequence: CASRLPSGGWDTQYF. The CDR3 DNA reads TGTGCCAGCAGACTACCTAGCGGGGGGTGGGATACGCAGTATTTT.

The chain employs TRBV7-2 and TRBJ2-5; TRBD2 agrees at 10 bases. Germline V gene sequence: CDR1 SGHTA, CDR2 FQGNSA. The CDR3 covers 16 residues. The trim removed 4 bases at V and 7 bases at J, leaving 12 bases unmatched. CDR3 amino acids: CASSSRSAGGEGTQYF. The CDR3 DNA reads TGTGCCAGCAGCTCACGTTCAGCGGGAGGGGAGGGGACCCAGTACTTC. Full variable domain (remainder filled in from reference TRBV7-2 and TRBJ2-5): GAGVSQSPSNKVTEKGKDVELRCDPISGHTALYWYRQSLGQGLEFLIYFQGNSAPDKSGLPSDRFSAERTGGSVSTLTIQRTQQEDSAVYLCASSSRSAGGEGTQYFGPGTRLLVL.

The chain links TRBV5-3 to TRBJ1-2; possibly TRBD1 for D (5 bases). TRBV5-3 is recorded as an ORF, its role being uncertain. Trimming left V 2 bases short and J 5 bases short, with 16 bases between. The CDR3 loop spans 15 amino acids. CDR3 sequence reads: CARSFETHDSYGYTF. The CDR3 region has the DNA TGTGCCAGAAGCTTCGAAACCCACGACAGTTATGGCTACACCTTC.